This T cell receptor beta chain was captured in a study of blood T cells in healthy people across ages. Study-level points and caveats: Per-million-T-cell TCR beta diversity fell roughly linearly with age.

Together with a sample-barcoded 5' primer, a J-beta primer mix was included in a second PCR lasting roughly 6 to 12 cycles. Each sample yielded at least 3 million CDR3-containing paired-end reads. MiXCR was run by TCRdb on the 5' RACE reads, yielding one entry per CDR3 protein. Of just under 900,000 distinct CDR3 sequences detected, around 26% appear once; the ten largest clones hold about 18%. V lost 0 bases, J lost 5 bases, and 6 bases stayed unmatched. The CDR3 runs to 15 residues. Germline loops: CDR1 LGHDT, CDR2 YNNKEL (reference sequence). This clonotype has a count of ten or more. Its target is unknown.

The rearrangement joins TRBV3-1 to TRBJ2-5; 7 bases are shared with TRBD1. Material for sequencing was blood. The sequence came from a woman aged 80 or older in good health. CDR3 DNA: TGTGCCAGCAGCCAAGATCAAGGGGGCTGGGAGACCCAGTACTTC. This encodes CASSQDQGGWETQYF.